These T cell receptor beta chains were read from a single sample in a study of T cells after yellow fever vaccination. Each CDR3 protein gets one entry after TCRdb re-called the 5' RACE reads with MiXCR. Of under 250,000 distinct CDR3 sequences listed, under 3.5% were seen once; the top ten hold about 3.3%. The material sequenced was CD4+ T cells sorted from PBMCs, taken 10 days after the yellow fever booster vaccination. Every receptor here comes from a man between 18 and 35 years old who received the YFV17D yellow fever vaccine. CDR3s include the opening cysteine and the closing phenylalanine or tryptophan. Fields, in order: CDR3 length, J gene, D gene, clone size, V gene, CDR3 protein, CDR3 DNA. A D gene is named only where the DNA matches it firmly. Clone size appears in some rows only: once, few, many, or a class for an expanded clone.

13,TRBJ2-4,TRBD1,many,TRBV6-5,CASRDRAKNIQYF,TGTGCCAGCAGGGACAGGGCCAAAAACATTCAGTACTTC
14,TRBJ1-5,NA,many,TRBV7-2,CASSFDGGYQPQHF,TGTGCCAGCAGCTTCGACGGGGGCTATCAGCCCCAGCATTTT
14,TRBJ1-1,NA,few,TRBV5-1,CASSYTGFDTEAFF,TGCGCCAGCAGTTACACAGGGTTCGACACTGAAGCTTTCTTT
18,TRBJ2-3,TRBD2,many,TRBV7-2,CASSSPLGAGVRTDTQYF,TGTGCCAGCAGCTCCCCTCTGGGAGCGGGGGTTCGCACAGATACGCAGTATTTT
16,TRBJ2-3,TRBD2,few,TRBV19,CASSMVLAGGLYTQYF,TGTGCCAGTAGTATGGTACTAGCGGGGGGCTTGTATACGCAGTATTTT
15,TRBJ1-6,NA,many,TRBV7-9,CASSLGAGVNSPLHF,TGTGCCAGCAGCTTAGGTGCGGGGGTTAATTCACCCCTCCACTTT
13,TRBJ1-6,TRBD1,few,TRBV11-2,CASSQQGASPLHF,TGTGCCAGCAGCCAACAGGGGGCATCACCCCTCCACTTT
18,TRBJ1-2,TRBD1,NA,TRBV20-1,CSARDTGGNRGSHYGYTF,TGCAGTGCTAGAGACACGGGGGGCAACAGGGGCTCCCACTATGGCTACACCTTC
14,TRBJ2-7,NA,few,TRBV20-1,CSASRTVASYEQYF,TGCAGTGCTAGCCGGACAGTTGCCTCCTACGAGCAGTACTTC
15,TRBJ2-3,NA,few,TRBV20-1,CSASYRGAVADTQYF,TGCAGTGCTAGCTATCGCGGGGCGGTAGCGGATACGCAGTATTTT
13,TRBJ1-2,TRBD1,few,TRBV5-1,CASSYTGDHGYTF,TGCGCCAGCAGCTACACAGGGGATCATGGCTACACCTTC
15,TRBJ2-2,NA,NA,TRBV28,CASFPVGGGTGELFF,TGTGCCAGCTTTCCGGTGGGGGGAGGCACCGGGGAGCTGTTTTTT
14,TRBJ1-2,NA,few,TRBV6-6,CASTKGGVADGYTF,TGTGCCAGCACCAAAGGGGGGGTAGCGGATGGCTACACCTTC
15,TRBJ2-7,NA,many,TRBV7-6,CASSPTGLVSDEQYF,TGTGCCAGCAGCCCAACGGGACTCGTGTCAGACGAGCAGTACTTC
16,TRBJ2-5,TRBD2,many,TRBV27,CASSLKSGGTRGTQYF,TGTGCCAGCAGTTTGAAGAGCGGGGGGACCCGGGGAACCCAGTACTTC
14,TRBJ2-7,NA,few,TRBV5-1,CASSLRAPSYEQYF,TGCGCCAGCAGCTTGCGAGCGCCTTCCTACGAGCAGTACTTC
14,TRBJ1-1,NA,many,TRBV9,CASSVSGMNTEAFF,TGTGCCAGCAGCGTATCCGGAATGAACACTGAAGCTTTCTTT
15,TRBJ2-1,TRBD2,many,TRBV7-2,CASSPLAGAYNEQFF,TGTGCCAGCTCCCCACTAGCGGGGGCGTACAATGAGCAGTTCTTC
14,TRBJ1-1,NA,many,TRBV4-3,CASSQLQKNTEAFF,TGCGCCAGCAGCCAATTACAGAAGAACACTGAAGCTTTCTTT
16,TRBJ1-2,NA,many,TRBV28,CASSPLGGRVGYGYTF,TGTGCCAGCAGCCCCCTCGGGGGGCGGGTGGGATATGGCTACACCTTC
15,TRBJ2-5,TRBD2,NA,TRBV11-2,CASTNSGGAGETQYF,TGTGCCAGCACAAATAGCGGGGGGGCCGGGGAGACCCAGTACTTC
12,TRBJ1-5,NA,many,TRBV5-1,CASKGVNQPQHF,TGCGCCAGCAAGGGGGTGAATCAGCCCCAGCATTTT
14,TRBJ1-5,TRBD1,many,TRBV6-6,CASTRQGPNQPQHF,TGTGCCAGCACTAGACAGGGCCCAAATCAGCCCCAGCATTTT
16,TRBJ2-3,TRBD2,few,TRBV5-1,CASSFPSGGRQDTQYF,TGCGCCAGCAGCTTCCCTAGCGGGGGGCGACAAGATACGCAGTATTTT
11,TRBJ2-1,NA,many,TRBV6-2/TRBV6-3,CASSNGWEQFF,TGTGCCAGCAGTAACGGCTGGGAGCAGTTCTTC
13,TRBJ1-2,NA,few,TRBV2,CASSEEQIGGYTF,TGTGCCAGCAGTGAAGAGCAGATCGGGGGCTACACCTTC
17,TRBJ2-4,NA,many,TRBV30,CAWSSPGFLLTKNIQYF,TGTGCCTGGAGTAGTCCAGGGTTCCTCCTAACCAAAAACATTCAGTACTTC
14,TRBJ2-7,NA,many,TRBV5-1,CASSLGPVEYEQYF,TGCGCCAGCAGCTTAGGGCCCGTAGAGTACGAGCAGTACTTC
14,TRBJ2-7,TRBD1,few,TRBV2,CASSAGTGTTKQYF,TGTGCCAGCAGCGCCGGGACAGGGACTACGAAGCAGTACTTC
13,TRBJ1-1,NA,many,TRBV20-1,CGFEELMNTEAFF,TGCGGCTTCGAGGAGCTGATGAACACTGAAGCTTTCTTT
13,TRBJ2-3,NA,many,TRBV5-1,CASTGSDTDTQYF,TGCGCCAGCACCGGTTCTGACACAGATACGCAGTATTTT
15,TRBJ2-1,NA,many,TRBV3-1,CASSQTSRAGAEQFF,TGTGCCAGCAGCCAAACTAGCCGGGCGGGCGCGGAGCAGTTCTTC
15,TRBJ2-5,TRBD1,many,TRBV5-6,CASSPDRGLQETQYF,TGTGCCAGCAGCCCGGACAGGGGGCTCCAAGAGACCCAGTACTTC
15,TRBJ1-1,NA,NA,TRBV4-1,CASSQGPGSNTEAFF,TGCGCCAGCAGCCAAGGTCCGGGATCGAACACTGAAGCTTTCTTT
14,TRBJ2-1,NA,many,TRBV5-5,CASSFRVDVNEQFF,TGTGCCAGCAGCTTTCGGGTGGACGTCAATGAGCAGTTCTTC
15,TRBJ2-3,TRBD1,many,TRBV5-1,CASSPRTGISDTQYF,TGCGCCAGCAGCCCCCGGACAGGGATATCAGATACGCAGTATTTT
14,TRBJ1-1,NA,NA,TRBV6-6,CASSYSRRNTEAFF,TGTGCCAGCAGTTACTCGCGACGGAACACTGAAGCTTTCTTT
15,TRBJ2-5,TRBD1,many,TRBV5-1,CASTSLVGGRETQYF,TGCGCCAGCACATCCTTAGTAGGGGGCCGGGAGACCCAGTACTTC
16,TRBJ2-7,NA,many,TRBV27,CASSSADSGYSYEQYF,TGTGCCAGCAGTTCCGCCGACAGTGGGTACTCCTACGAGCAGTACTTC
15,TRBJ1-2,NA,many,TRBV7-9,CASSLGGGAAYGYTF,TGTGCCAGCAGCTTGGGGGGCGGGGCCGCCTATGGCTACACCTTC
17,TRBJ1-6,TRBD1,many,TRBV7-2,CASTQSQGAPANSPLHF,TGTGCCAGCACACAATCGCAGGGGGCTCCAGCTAATTCACCCCTCCACTTT
15,TRBJ2-2,NA,few,TRBV4-1,CASRLQGRGTGELFF,TGCGCCAGCAGACTCCAGGGCCGGGGCACCGGGGAGCTGTTTTTT
15,TRBJ2-2,NA,NA,TRBV6-6,CASSTKKGDVGELFF,TGTGCCAGCAGTACCAAGAAGGGGGACGTCGGGGAGCTGTTTTTT
17,TRBJ1-1,NA,NA,TRBV7-8,CASSLWPPGFSNTEAFF,TGTGCCAGCAGCTTATGGCCCCCAGGGTTCTCCAACACTGAAGCTTTCTTT
15,TRBJ2-7,TRBD1,many,TRBV6-2/TRBV6-3,CASSYRGGKGYEQYF,TGTGCCAGCAGTTACAGAGGGGGCAAAGGGTACGAGCAGTACTTC
14,TRBJ2-5,NA,many,TRBV5-4,CASGRGGVQETQYF,TGTGCCTCGGGCAGGGGGGGAGTCCAAGAGACCCAGTACTTC
16,TRBJ2-1,NA,many,TRBV7-8,CASSRRPAQAEGEQFF,TGTGCCAGCAGCCGCCGCCCCGCACAGGCTGAAGGTGAGCAGTTCTTC
13,TRBJ1-2,NA,NA,TRBV20-1,CSAFDPGGNGYTF,TGCAGTGCTTTCGATCCCGGGGGGAATGGCTACACCTTC
14,TRBJ2-3,NA,many,TRBV5-1,CASSLDSVTDTQYF,TGCGCCAGCAGCTTGGACAGTGTGACAGATACGCAGTATTTT
17,TRBJ1-2,TRBD1,many,TRBV7-2,CASSLTPPTGGMYGYTF,TGTGCCAGCAGCTTAACCCCCCCTACAGGGGGAATGTATGGCTACACCTTC
15,TRBJ1-2,NA,many,TRBV7-9,CASSLLEVFFYGYTF,TGTGCCAGCAGCTTATTGGAGGTCTTCTTCTATGGCTACACCTTC
15,TRBJ2-7,TRBD1,few,TRBV18,CASSPQTGSSYEQYF,TGTGCCAGCTCACCTCAGACAGGGAGCTCCTACGAGCAGTACTTC
17,TRBJ2-7,NA,few,TRBV3-2,CASSHPREGISSYEQYF,TGTGCCAGCAGCCATCCCCGTGAAGGGATTAGCTCCTACGAGCAGTACTTC
17,TRBJ2-3,TRBD2,few,TRBV7-8,CASSSGLAGGGTDTQYF,TGTGCCAGCAGCTCGGGACTAGCGGGGGGGGGCACAGATACGCAGTATTTT
15,TRBJ1-2,NA,few,TRBV3-1,CASSQWPVSGHGYTF,TGTGCCAGCAGCCAATGGCCGGTCTCAGGGCATGGCTACACCTTC